Presented here are 18 T cell receptor beta chains from one specimen sequenced in a study of read filtering for tumor transcriptome and immune sequencing. Molecular barcoded adaptors covering alpha/delta and beta/gamma chains were used on roughly 400 ng RNA. TCRdb recomputed calls from the reads with MiXCR, one row per CDR3 protein. The table shows under 30,000 distinct CDR3 sequences, with around a fifth occurring only once. The specimen was a population of CD138-negative cells sorted from bone marrow. These receptors were collected from a donor at least 40 years old with multiple myeloma.

This clonotype was picked up many times. The chain employs TRBV29-1 and TRBJ2-3; D is possibly TRBD1 or TRBD2 (5 bases each). The germline V and J ends were trimmed by 3 bases and 4 bases, with 14 bases remaining between them. Looked up from germline, CDR1 is SQVTM and CDR2 is ANQGSEA. CDR3 length: 14 residues. DNA of the CDR3: TGCAGCGTTGACGGGGCTAATGGTGCAGATACGCAGTATTTT. The encoded protein is CSVDGANGADTQYF.

There are many counts of this clonotype. The CDR3 reads CASSQVPGGSPLHF. CDR3 DNA sequence: TGTGCCAGCAGCCAAGTCCCCGGGGGATCACCCCTCCACTTT. The genes are TRBV3-1 and TRBJ1-6; a weak D match, TRBD1 (5 bases). Germline V lookup: CDR1 LGHDT, CDR2 YNNKEL (reference sequence). This CDR3 is built from 14 residues. Between the trimmed V and J ends, which lost 1 base and 10 bases, there was a span of 11 bases.

Judged by abundance, this clonotype is medium-sized. This rearrangement joins TRBV29-1 to TRBJ2-7, with a tentative D call TRBD1 (6 bases). The V gene lost 3 bases and the J gene lost 3 bases, with 15 bases spanning the gap. CDR1 and CDR2 from the germline V gene are SQVTM and ANQGSEA. The CDR3 has 14 amino acids. This CDR3 reads CSVDFGRGHYEQYF. In nucleotides, the CDR3 is TGCAGCGTTGACTTCGGCAGGGGCCACTACGAGCAGTACTTC.

Concerning this clonotype: A much bigger clone sits one base away, suggesting this may be a read error. The rearrangement uses TRBV3-1 and TRBJ2-3; D is uncertain. The CDR3 covers 13 residues. Germline V gene sequence: CDR1 LGHDT, CDR2 YNNKEL (reference sequence). The CDR3 nucleotides read TGTGCCAACAGCCTTTCCGGGACAGATACGCAGTATTTT. This gives the protein CANSLSGTDTQYF.

The chain recombines TRBV19 with TRBJ2-1, with 10 nucleotides matching TRBD1. In germline, CDR1 is LNHDA, CDR2 SQIVND (reference sequence). Trimming took 2 bases from V and 7 from J; bases not matched to a gene: 5. The CDR3 length is 15 residues. Written as DNA, the CDR3 is TGTGCCAGTAGTATATTGGGACAGGGGATTAATGAGCAGTTCTTC. Translated, it gives CASSILGQGINEQFF.

This clonotype was seen many times. V and J are TRBV11-2 and TRBJ1-1; TRBD1 matches at 8 bases. V was pared by 5 bases and J by 1 base, with 6 bases of the junction left unmatched. Germline V gene data show CDR1 as SGHAT and CDR2 as FQNNGV. The CDR3 totals 15 residues. CDR3 DNA sequence: TGTGCCAGCAGCGGACAGACAGGGGCGAACACTGAAGCTTTCTTT. Protein sequence: CASSGQTGANTEAFF.

This clonotype was found a few times. The chain uses TRBV29-1 and TRBJ2-5; D is uncertain. In germline, CDR1 is SQVTM, CDR2 ANQGSEA. With 4 bases removed from V and 5 bases from J, the gap between germline ends came to 8 bases. The CDR3 sequence is 11 residues long. The CDR3 DNA sequence: TGCAGCGTTGCGCTGGGTGAGACCCAGTACTTC. This sequence encodes CSVALGETQYF. The whole variable domain, filled in from reference TRBV29-1 and TRBJ2-5, reads SAVISQKPSRDICQRGTSLTIQCQVDSQVTMMFWYRQQPGQSLTLIATANQGSEATYESGFVIDKFPISRPNLTFSTLTVSNMSPEDSSIYLCSVALGETQYFGPGTRLLVL.

V is TRBV5-5 and J is TRBJ1-5; D is undetermined. Trimming removed 1 base from V and 4 bases from J, with 9 bases in between. CDR3 size: 14 residues. Germline V gene data show CDR1 as SGHKS and CDR2 as YYEKEE (reference sequence). CDR3 region: CASSLWGGNQPQHF. CDR3 DNA sequence: TGTGCCAGCAGCTTGTGGGGTGGGAATCAGCCCCAGCATTTT.

The sample holds many counts of this clonotype. This chain links TRBV10-3 with TRBJ2-1, with 11 bases aligning to TRBD2. J was trimmed by 0 bases and V by 5 bases; bases with no gene match: 6. The CDR3 totals 17 residues. From germline, CDR1 is ENHRY and CDR2 SYGVKD. The CDR3 spells CAISQTSGDSSYNEQFF. DNA for the CDR3: TGTGCCATCAGTCAGACTAGCGGGGATAGCTCCTACAATGAGCAGTTCTTC.

DNA of the CDR3: TGTGCCAGCAGTTTACCACCCGGGATGGGGGGCGGGGAGGACGAAAAACTGTTTTTT. Its protein is CASSLPPGMGGGEDEKLFF. The chain has TRBV12-3 or TRBV12-4 and TRBJ1-4; D possibly corresponds to TRBD1 (6 bases). The CDR3 spans 19 residues. Between the trimmed V and J ends, which lost 2 bases and 8 bases, there was a span of 27 bases.

The rearrangement joins TRBV12-3 or TRBV12-4 to TRBJ1-5; D ambiguous. The CDR3 covers 13 residues. Trimming shortened V by 5 bases and J by 7 bases, and 12 bases separated the two germline ends. In nucleotides, the CDR3 is TGTGCCAGCAGTCCCGGTGCGGCCCAGCCCCAGCATTTT. This gives the protein CASSPGAAQPQHF.

The chain joins TRBV4-1 to TRBJ2-1; TRBD1 matches 9 bases. The V and J ends lost 3 bases and 4 bases, in that order; junction bases with no gene match: 4. CDR1 and CDR2 from the germline V gene are MGHRA and YSYEKL. The CDR3 is 15 amino acids. The CDR3 DNA follows: TGCGCCAGCAGCCAGGGGACAGGGTCTTACAATGAGCAGTTCTTC. As protein: CASSQGTGSYNEQFF.

This clonotype was counted at least ten times. The chain recombines TRBV28 with TRBJ1-1, with D hard to call. CDR1 MDHEN and CDR2 SYDVKM come from the germline V gene. The V and J ends lost 8 bases and 7 bases respectively, with 20 bases between them. This CDR3 comprises 14 residues. CDR3: CASDTLGGPIEAFF. In nucleotides, the CDR3 is TGTGCCAGCGATACCCTCGGTGGGCCGATTGAAGCTTTCTTT.

This clonotype was observed at least ten times. The chain recombines TRBV27 with TRBJ2-2, with 7 nucleotides matching TRBD1. V was clipped by 5 bases and J by 2 bases; unmatched bases: 5. The CDR3 runs to 15 residues. Germline loops: CDR1 MNHEY, CDR2 SMNVEV (reference sequence). The CDR3 nucleotides are TGTGCCAGCAGTCGGGACAGAGGTAACACCGGGGAGCTGTTTTTT. Protein sequence: CASSRDRGNTGELFF.

A word on this clonotype: It differs at one base from a far larger clone, so likely a read error. The V call is TRBV6-1, the J call TRBJ2-1; D is uncertain. This CDR3 is 15 amino acids long. Germline lookup yields CDR1 MNHNS and CDR2 SASEGT. CDR3: CASRLTSFPLNEQLF. CDR3 nucleotides: TGTGCCAGCAGACTAACTTCCTTTCCTCTCAATGAGCAGCTCTTC.

This clonotype was counted at least ten times. The CDR3 sequence: CASSPHSREDTQYF. The CDR3 DNA follows: TGTGCCAGCAGCCCCCATTCCCGGGAAGATACGCAGTATTTT. This chain joins TRBV7-6 and TRBJ2-3, with D perhaps matching TRBD2 (5 bases). Trimming stripped 5 bases from V and 5 bases from J, with 14 bases between. CDR3 size: 14 residues. Germline V gene sequence: CDR1 SGHVS, CDR2 FNYEAQ.

This clonotype was observed many times. The chain joins TRBV27 to TRBJ2-3; 11 nucleotides line up with TRBD2. Germline trimming cut 2 bases from V and 5 bases from J; bases unmatched to any gene: 0. CDR1 and CDR2 from the germline V gene are MNHEY and SMNVEV (reference sequence). The CDR3 runs 14 residues. This CDR3 reads CASSLTSGGDTQYF. CDR3 nucleotides: TGTGCCAGCAGTTTAACTAGCGGGGGAGATACGCAGTATTTT.

This clonotype turned up a few times. CDR3 coding DNA: TGTGCCATCAGTCAGGAGGAACGCTACACCTTC. The encoded protein is CAISQEERYTF. The chain employs TRBV10-3 and TRBJ1-2; D is unclear. The CDR3 totals 11 residues. The V gene's germline CDR1 is ENHRY and CDR2 SYGVKD. The ends were cut back, 5 bases at V and 9 bases at J, with 10 bases in the middle.